The text below deals with one T cell receptor (beta chain). The target of this receptor is not known. Base quality data are lacking; no much larger clone is found one base away. Sorting staining used anti-CD3, anti-CD4, anti-CD8 and a Vbeta20 antibody from the IOTest Beta Mark kit on a FACSAria III, with purity above 98%. Peripheral blood was collected in sodium heparin tubes, and mononuclear cells were isolated by Ficoll-Paque PLUS density gradient centrifugation. Before TCRbeta deep sequencing, the CD4+ Vbeta20+, CD4+ Vbeta20-, and CD8+ T cell fractions were FACS-sorted. Isolated genomic DNA was used for TCRbeta deep sequencing. The immunoSEQ assay, provided as a commercial service, was used for both TCRbeta CDR3 sequencing and the initial data processing. As for the authors' bioinformatics: Reads were demultiplexed, adapter and primer sequences were removed, similar clones were merged by frequency-ratio clustering, and V, D, J genes were annotated with IMGT. TCRdb mirrors the immuneACCESS table, restricted to in-frame sequences. Some clones are absent from its copies; in checked studies, under half trace to an unresolved V gene, and the reason for the others is unknown. V and J calls and clone size are as listed in that table; D and trimming were resolved from the DNA. This sample holds roughly 15,000 clones; roughly 80% were observed only once. The ten top clones hold roughly 32% of the sample.

The germline V gene encodes CDR1 WNHNN and CDR2 SYGVQD (reference sequence). V is cut back by 2 bases and J by 4 bases, with 5 bases in the junction unmatched. From the cysteine up to the phenylalanine, the CDR3 has a length of 15 residues. The sequence is cut down to CDR3 DNA, 45 bases in frame from base 1. This specimen belongs to a study of somatic mutations in T cells in chronic GVHD (dated by TCRdb to about 2020). Rearrangement joined TRBV10-1 to TRBJ1-2, with 9 bases matching TRBD1. This TCR derives from a male patient aged 45-59 years with chronic graft-versus-host disease. In transplant recipients, some T cells may be of donor rather than host origin. The sample consisted of Vbeta20-negative CD4+ T cells from blood. This specimen's cell subset or site label, per the study, means: CD4+ T cells sorted as TCR Vbeta20 negative by flow cytometry. In nucleotide form, the sequence is TGCGCCAGCAGTGAGGCGGGACAGGGTCCCTATGGCTACACCTTC. This encodes CASSEAGQGPYGYTF.